Listed here are 32 T cell receptor beta chains from one sample, sequenced in a study of immune heterogeneity within non-small cell lung tumors. TCR beta CDR3 regions came from multiplex PCR with 32 forward V and 13 reverse J primers. Via MiXCR, TCRdb re-called the multiplex PCR reads, giving one row per CDR3 protein. This sample has about 6,100 distinct CDR3 sequences, with 22% found just once. Bulk tumor genomic DNA, 500 to 650 ng per sample, was the template. During surgery, several far-apart biopsies were obtained from every primary tumor. Surgery that was curative in intent was performed on patients with untreated, newly diagnosed non-small cell lung cancer. The specimen was lung tumor tissue. Receptors originate from a female donor with non-small cell lung cancer.

The chain links TRBV3-1 to TRBJ2-5, with TRBD1 matching 9 bases. The J segment lost 1 base and the V segment lost 6 bases, leaving 21 bases of the junction unmatched. The CDR3 sequence is 20 residues long. The V gene's germline CDR1 is LGHDT and CDR2 YNNKEL (reference sequence). Here the CDR3 reads CASSHSPGQGANWVQETQYF. CDR3 nucleotide sequence: TGTGCCAGCAGTCATAGCCCGGGACAGGGCGCGAATTGGGTCCAAGAGACCCAGTACTTC.

The chain is built from TRBV30 and TRBJ1-4; perhaps TRBD1 as D (6 bases). Germline V gene lookup returns CDR1 GTSNPN and CDR2 SVGIG (reference sequence). The CDR3 totals 15 residues. The V end was cut by 1 base, the J end by 5 bases, with 14 bases between. CDR3: CAWSAKGGGNEKLFF. The CDR3 nucleotides are TGTGCCTGGAGTGCCAAGGGGGGGGGGAATGAAAAACTGTTTTTT.

A few counts support this clonotype. The V and J genes are TRBV11-2 and TRBJ2-1; D not certain. Trimming took 5 bases from V and 5 from J, leaving 10 bases between them. This CDR3 comprises 13 residues. Germline V gene lookup returns CDR1 SGHAT and CDR2 FQNNGV. The CDR3 nucleotides read TGTGCCAGCAGCCCCGTCGCTAACAATGAGCAGTTCTTC. This translates into CASSPVANNEQFF.

By share, this clonotype ranks as medium-sized. The V gene is TRBV10-1, the J gene TRBJ1-2, with D maybe TRBD1 (5 bases). Germline values: CDR1 WNHNN, CDR2 SYGVQD (reference sequence). The CDR3 is 13 amino acids. The V end lost 5 bases, the J end lost 7 bases, and 14 bases lay between the germline ends. DNA for the CDR3: TGCGCCAGCAGTCCGGGACTCCTGGCTGGCTACACCTTC. Residues: CASSPGLLAGYTF.

This clonotype is labeled medium-sized (0.01 to 0.1%). The J gene is TRBJ1-6, the V gene TRBV6-1; D not certain. Germline V gives CDR1 MNHNS, CDR2 SASEGT. The CDR3 runs 16 residues. Trimming took off 5 bases at V and 0 bases at J, with 11 bases between the two ends. The CDR3 DNA reads TGTGCCAGCAGTTCCTCCTATAGCTCCTATAATTCACCCCTCCACTTT. It translates to CASSSSYSSYNSPLHF.

This clonotype is medium-sized. For the CDR3, the DNA is TGTGCCAGTAGTATATGGGGGGGGGAGACCCAGTACTTC. This encodes CASSIWGGETQYF. The rearrangement uses TRBV19 and TRBJ2-5, with 7 bases fitting TRBD2. CDR3 length equals 13 residues. The V gene's germline CDR1 is LNHDA and CDR2 SQIVND (reference sequence). V dropped 2 bases and J dropped 5; count of bases not matched to a gene: 2.

Comment on this clonotype: A much larger clone lies a single base off, so this may be a read error. The V and J genes are TRBV30 and TRBJ1-5, with D unresolved. V shed 5 bases and J shed 2 bases, with 13 bases lying between them. This CDR3 is 14 amino acids long. Germline CDR1 reads GTSNPN; CDR2 reads SVGIG (reference sequence). The CDR3: CAWGETWGNQPQHF. In DNA, the CDR3 is TGTGCCTGGGGGGAAACCTGGGGCAATCAGCCCCAGCATTTT.

Sample share makes this clonotype medium-sized. This chain joins TRBV27 and TRBJ2-2, with TRBD1 matching over 11 bases. This CDR3 has 15 amino acids. The ends lost 7 bases at V and 7 bases at J; junction bases unmatched: 8. The germline CDR1 and CDR2 sequences are MNHEY and SMNVEV (reference sequence). The CDR3 loop is CASTLGQGAGGELFF. CDR3 DNA sequence: TGTGCCAGCACCCTAGGACAGGGGGCTGGCGGGGAGCTGTTTTTT.

This clonotype counts as medium-sized. V is TRBV19 and J is TRBJ1-5; D remains unclear. CDR1 LNHDA and CDR2 SQIVND come from the germline V gene (reference sequence). The CDR3 is made up of 14 amino acids. V was cut by 6 bases and J by 5 bases, with 14 bases left in between. DNA of the CDR3: TGTGCCAGTAGCTCAGCGAATCTGGATCAGCCCCAGCATTTT. As protein: CASSSANLDQPQHF.

This clonotype occurred a few times. V is TRBV6-1 and J is TRBJ2-5, with 7 bases lining up with TRBD1. The CDR3 runs 13 residues. Germline CDR1 and CDR2: MNHNS and SASEGT. V shed 5 bases and J 5 bases; nucleotides not matched to a gene: 5. This chain's CDR3 is CASSRETGETQYF. The CDR3 DNA is TGTGCCAGCAGTCGAGAGACAGGGGAGACCCAGTACTTC.

Concerning this clonotype: This may arise from a read error, as a much more abundant clone is one base away. The chain uses TRBV5-6 and TRBJ2-7; 9 bases match TRBD2. The ends lost 4 bases at V and 3 bases at J; junction bases unmatched: 14. The CDR3 totals 17 residues. CDR1 SGHDT and CDR2 YYEEEE come from the germline V gene. CDR3 sequence reads: CASSPHRAGGPSYEQYF. In nucleotides, the CDR3 is TGTGCCAGCAGCCCCCATCGGGCGGGAGGGCCGAGCTACGAGCAGTACTTC.

This clonotype appeared a few times. The chain combines TRBV7-9 with TRBJ1-1; 7 bases map to TRBD1. V gave up 6 bases and J gave up 1 base; unmatched junction bases: 5. The CDR3 has 14 amino acids. The germline CDR1 and CDR2 sequences are SEHNR and FQNEAQ (reference sequence). Here the CDR3 reads CASRTGTENTEAFF. DNA of the CDR3: TGTGCCAGCAGGACCGGGACAGAGAACACTGAAGCTTTCTTT.

As regards this clonotype: It may be a read error: a sequence one base away is much more abundant. The rearrangement joins TRBV28 to TRBJ1-5; the match to TRBD1 covers 7 bases. This CDR3 contains 15 residues. Germline-derived CDR1 and CDR2 are MDHEN and SYDVKM. CDR3 coding DNA: TGTGCCAGCAGCCCGGGACAGAACTTCAATAAGCCCCAGCATTTT. It yields the protein CASSPGQNFNKPQHF.

The rearrangement joins TRBV12-3 or TRBV12-4 to TRBJ2-5; TRBD1 matches at 7 bases. This CDR3 has 13 residues. V shed 8 bases, J shed 3 bases, and the junction held 6 bases outside the gene matches. In DNA form, the CDR3 reads TGTGCCAGCGGCCGTACAGGGGAAGAGACCCAGTACTTC. Translated: CASGRTGEETQYF.

This clonotype has only a few counts. This chain uses TRBV12-3 or TRBV12-4 with TRBJ2-1; D is possibly TRBD1 (5 bases). Trimming stripped 7 bases from V and 4 bases from J, with 8 bases between. The CDR3 runs to 12 residues. The CDR3 bases are TGTGCCAGCATGAAGGGGTACAATGAGCAGTTCTTC. This gives the protein CASMKGYNEQFF.

The gene calls are TRBV7-6 and TRBJ1-5; D call uncertain. Germline V gives CDR1 SGHVS, CDR2 FNYEAQ. Trimming stripped 4 bases from V and 4 bases from J, with 14 bases between. The CDR3 has 15 amino acids. CDR3 sequence reads: CASSSALGRNQPQHF. The CDR3 DNA reads as TGTGCCAGCAGCTCGGCCCTGGGCAGAAATCAGCCCCAGCATTTT.

On this clonotype itself: A clone one base away is much larger, so this may be a read error. This sequence joins TRBV9 and TRBJ1-1; the D is unclear. The CDR3 extends over 14 amino acids. Germline lookup yields CDR1 SGDLS and CDR2 YYNGEE. CDR3 loop: CASSPSPENTEALF. The CDR3, as DNA: TGTGCCAGCAGCCCCTCCCCGGAAAACACTGAAGCTTTATTT.

A note on this clonotype: The CDR3 does not end in the conserved phenylalanine or tryptophan, so this is likely a read error. J is TRBJ1-2 and V is TRBV15, with 8 nucleotides matching TRBD1. The CDR3 has 16 residues. CDR1 LNHNV and CDR2 YYDKDF come from the germline V gene (reference sequence). CDR3 coding DNA: TGTGCCCCCGGGGGACAGGTTATGGACTTCCTCTATAGCTACACCCTC. Its protein is CAPGGQVMDFLYSYTL.

The chain recombines TRBV19 with TRBJ1-3; D is perhaps TRBD1 (6 bases). CDR3 size: 18 residues. Germline V lookup: CDR1 LNHDA, CDR2 SQIVND (reference sequence). Trimming took 5 bases from V and 4 from J, leaving 24 bases between them. CDR3 DNA sequence: TGTGCCAGTAGTCCGACTCAAACAGGGAGGGCTGCCGGAAACACCATATATTTT. It is translated as CASSPTQTGRAAGNTIYF.

Relative to its sample, this clonotype is medium-sized. V gene TRBV28 combines with J gene TRBJ2-7; D is perhaps TRBD1 (5 bases). Trimming cost V 4 bases and J 1 base, with 5 bases left between them. The CDR3 loop spans 12 amino acids. Per germline, CDR1 MDHEN and CDR2 SYDVKM. CDR3 sequence (DNA): TGTGCCAGCAGTTCAGGGTCCTACGAGCAGTACTTC. It is translated as CASSSGSYEQYF.

Only a few counts were recorded for this clonotype. A much larger clone sits a single nucleotide away, making a read error possible. Without the conserved terminal phenylalanine or tryptophan, this CDR3 likely stems from a read error. The V gene is TRBV12-3 or TRBV12-4, the J gene TRBJ1-1; 7 positions agree with TRBD1. Trimming at V came to 5 bases and at J to 8 bases, leaving 5 bases not matched to a gene. The CDR3 runs 12 residues. The CDR3 is CASSPPTGEAFS. CDR3 DNA sequence: TGTGCCAGCAGTCCTCCGACAGGGGAAGCTTTCTCT.

By share of the sample, this clonotype is medium-sized. This chain links TRBV28 with TRBJ1-4, with 8 bases matching TRBD1. Germline CDR1 and CDR2: MDHEN and SYDVKM. V trimming: 5 bases; J trimming: 10 bases; junction bases outside the gene matches: 9. The length of the CDR3 is 14 residues. The DNA of the CDR3 is TGTGCCAGCAGTCTCACGGACAGGGCCGGAAAACTGTTTTTT. Translation gives CASSLTDRAGKLFF.

This clonotype was seen more than once but under ten times. This rearrangement joins TRBV7-9 to TRBJ2-1; 11 bases fit TRBD2. The CDR3 covers 16 residues. Trimming cost V 5 bases and J 6 bases; bases outside gene matches: 9. Per the germline V gene, CDR1 is SEHNR and CDR2 is FQNEAQ (reference sequence). The CDR3 spells CASSPTSGSGFNEQFF. The CDR3 region has the DNA TGTGCCAGCAGCCCTACTAGCGGGAGTGGGTTCAATGAGCAGTTCTTC.

DNA of the CDR3: TGTGCCAGCAGTTGGGCAGCGAGCTCCTACGAGCAGTACTTC. It yields the protein CASSWAASSYEQYF. The chain has TRBV6-1 and TRBJ2-7; D is unresolved. The germline V and J ends were trimmed by 5 bases and 0 bases, with 11 bases remaining between them. CDR1 is MNHNS and CDR2 is SASEGT in the germline V gene. The CDR3 spans 14 residues.

By proportion, this clonotype is medium-sized. This CDR3 is CASKASTWGGNSYEQYF. The DNA of the CDR3 is TGTGCCAGCAAGGCGAGTACCTGGGGCGGGAATTCTTACGAGCAGTACTTC. This chain uses TRBV4-2 with TRBJ2-7, with a possible D match to TRBD2 (6 bases). Trimming removed 7 bases from V and 4 bases from J, with 26 bases in between. The CDR3 totals 17 residues. Germline V lookup: CDR1 LGHNA, CDR2 YNFKEQ.

The rearrangement joins TRBV12-3 or TRBV12-4 to TRBJ2-1; 13 nucleotides align to TRBD2. This CDR3 has 17 amino acids. V gave up 4 bases and J gave up 6 bases; unmatched junction bases: 9. CDR3 amino acids: CASSSPTGTSGTNEQFF. As DNA, the CDR3 is TGTGCCAGCAGTTCACCCACGGGGACTAGCGGGACCAATGAGCAGTTCTTC.

This clonotype was seen a few times. The rearrangement uses TRBV28 and TRBJ2-1, with TRBD2 identical over 11 bases. CDR1 MDHEN and CDR2 SYDVKM come from the germline V gene. This CDR3 region has 15 residues. The junction had 7 bases not matched to a gene; V was cut back by 2 bases and J by 10 bases. CDR3 in amino acids: CASSLTSGSRTEQFF. In DNA, the CDR3 is TGTGCCAGCAGTTTAACTAGCGGGAGTCGAACAGAGCAGTTCTTC.

This clonotype is labeled medium-sized. The rearrangement joins TRBV30 to TRBJ2-7; 8 nucleotides agree with TRBD1. CDR1 and CDR2 (germline): GTSNPN, SVGIG (reference sequence). The CDR3 contains 13 residues. With V trimmed by 7 bases and J by 3 bases, 8 bases remained unmatched. CDR3 sequence (DNA): TGTGCCTCACGTGACAGGGGATTCTACGAGCAGTACTTC. Residues: CASRDRGFYEQYF.

This clonotype is medium-sized (0.01 to 0.1%) within its sample. The chain links TRBV20-1 to TRBJ1-2; a possible D gene is TRBD1 (6 bases). The germline V gene encodes CDR1 DFQATT and CDR2 SNEGSKA (reference sequence). This CDR3 is 12 amino acids long. CDR3 in DNA: TGCAGGCCGGACAGAATTAACTATGGCTACACCTTC. Encoded protein: CRPDRINYGYTF.

This sequence joins TRBV3-1 and TRBJ2-7; TRBD2 might be the D (5 bases). V lost 4 bases and J 2 bases, leaving 15 bases between the germline ends. The CDR3 loop spans 15 amino acids. Germline V gene data show CDR1 as LGHDT and CDR2 as YNNKEL (reference sequence). The CDR3 protein is CASSPKRTHPYEQYF. Here the CDR3 DNA reads TGTGCCAGCAGCCCTAAAAGGACTCACCCCTACGAGCAGTACTTC.

This clonotype was observed a few times. CDR3 DNA sequence: TGCGCCAGCAGCTCTTTAGGGGAGGTAAAAACAGATACGCAGTATTTT. This translates into CASSSLGEVKTDTQYF. The V call is TRBV5-1, the J call TRBJ2-3; D perhaps matches TRBD2 (6 bases). This CDR3 is 16 amino acids long. In germline, CDR1 is SGHRS, CDR2 YFSETQ. Trimming stripped 3 bases from V and 3 bases from J, with 17 bases between.

The V call is TRBV7-9, the J call TRBJ1-2; 8 positions agree with TRBD1. Trimming took 3 bases from V and 6 from J; bases not matched to a gene: 6. The CDR3 is made up of 14 amino acids. CDR1 and CDR2 (germline): SEHNR, FQNEAQ (reference sequence). Here the CDR3 reads CASSLTGDGDGYTF. CDR3 nucleotides: TGTGCCAGCAGCTTGACAGGGGACGGGGATGGCTACACCTTC.